The next 13 T cell receptor beta chains were all read from a single sample in a study of identical twins. TCRdb re-called the 5' RACE reads through MiXCR, storing one row per CDR3 protein. The sample has around 1.7 million distinct CDR3 sequences, under 35% seen once; the top ten hold about 0.27%. Sequencing was performed on cord blood. The receptors shown here come from a newborn girl in good health.

The sample holds a few counts of this clonotype. The V gene is TRBV28, the J gene TRBJ2-7; D not resolved. V dropped 2 bases and J dropped 6 bases, with 14 bases sitting between them. Germline assignment: CDR1 MDHEN and CDR2 SYDVKM. CDR3 length: 14 amino acids. The CDR3 loop reads CASSLKVRRVEQYF. In nucleotides, the CDR3 is TGTGCCAGCAGTTTAAAGGTGCGTCGGGTCGAGCAGTACTTC. The full variable domain, its missing parts supplied by reference TRBV28 and TRBJ2-7, is DVKVTQSSRYLVKRTGEKVFLECVQDMDHENMFWYRQDPGLGLRLIYFSYDVKMKEKGDIPEGYSVSREKKERFSLILESASTNQTSMYLCASSLKVRRVEQYFGPGTRLTVT.

The V gene is TRBV20-1, the J gene TRBJ2-3, with 9 bases that match TRBD2. The V gene's germline CDR1 is DFQATT and CDR2 SNEGSKA (reference sequence). The V gene end was trimmed by 2 bases and the J gene end by 0 bases; junction bases not matched to a gene: 6. CDR3 size: 16 residues. This CDR3 is CSARQGTSGSTDTQYF. In DNA form, the CDR3 reads TGCAGTGCTAGACAGGGAACTAGCGGGAGCACAGATACGCAGTATTTT.

This clonotype showed up just a few times. J is TRBJ2-7 and V is TRBV7-6, with 7 bases aligning to TRBD1. V shed 1 base, J shed 2 bases, and the junction held 5 bases outside the gene matches. Germline V gives CDR1 SGHVS, CDR2 FNYEAQ. CDR3 length equals 15 residues. CDR3: CASSLVNRGTYEQYF. The DNA of the CDR3 is TGTGCCAGCAGCTTAGTAAACAGGGGTACCTACGAGCAGTACTTC.

This chain connects TRBV7-9 to TRBJ1-4, with no clear D. Trimming removed 2 bases from V and 3 bases from J, with 4 bases in between. The CDR3 spans 13 residues. Germline V CDR1 and CDR2: SEHNR, FQNEAQ (reference sequence). The CDR3 region is CASSLSANEKLFF. CDR3 DNA sequence: TGTGCCAGCAGCTTATCGGCTAATGAAAAACTGTTTTTT.

The rearrangement links TRBV5-1 to TRBJ2-2; D unclear. CDR3 size: 13 residues. The germline V and J ends were trimmed by 0 bases and 7 bases, with 7 bases remaining between them. From germline, CDR1 is SGHRS and CDR2 YFSETQ. CDR3 nucleotide sequence: TGCGCCAGCAGCTTGGGCCCTGTCGGGGAGCTGTTTTTT. As protein: CASSLGPVGELFF.

This chain uses TRBV7-2 with TRBJ1-6, with D possibly TRBD1 on 5 matching bases. This CDR3 is 15 amino acids long. Germline CDR1 SGHTA, CDR2 FQGNSA. V was trimmed by 1 base and J by 9 bases, leaving 13 bases between them. The CDR3 region is CASSLGSGTTSPLHF. CDR3 DNA: TGTGCCAGCAGCTTAGGTTCGGGGACCACTTCACCCCTCCACTTT.

This clonotype came up many times. V and J are TRBV11-2 and TRBJ2-5; no firm D call. With 0 bases removed from V and 2 bases from J, the gap between germline ends came to 7 bases. Per germline, CDR1 SGHAT and CDR2 FQNNGV. The CDR3 has 14 amino acids. CDR3: CASSLEVRQETQYF. For the CDR3, the DNA is TGTGCCAGCAGCTTAGAGGTCAGGCAAGAGACCCAGTACTTC.

CDR3 nucleotides: TGTGCCAGCAGCCAACCCAGCCTAATTCAATGGGGCCAGTTCTTC. Translated: CASSQPSLIQWGQFF. The chain has TRBV7-2 and TRBJ2-1, with a possible D match to TRBD1 (5 bases). This CDR3 comprises 15 residues. The V gene lost 5 bases and the J gene lost 13 bases, with 24 bases spanning the gap. Germline CDR1 is SGHTA and CDR2 is FQGNSA.

This clonotype has more than one count but fewer than ten. CDR3 protein: CSASDGGQLETQYF. The CDR3 DNA follows: TGCAGTGCTAGCGACGGGGGCCAACTGGAGACCCAGTACTTC. J is TRBJ2-5 and V is TRBV20-1; D is perhaps TRBD1 or TRBD2 (6 bases each). V shed 3 bases and J shed 5 bases, with 16 bases lying between them. The CDR3 has 14 amino acids. Germline V gene data show CDR1 as DFQATT and CDR2 as SNEGSKA (reference sequence).

The genes are TRBV10-3 and TRBJ1-5; D is perhaps TRBD1 (6 bases). The CDR3 length is 15 residues. Between the trimmed V and J ends, which lost 2 bases and 2 bases, there was a span of 10 bases. CDR1 is ENHRY and CDR2 is SYGVKD in the germline V gene. CDR3 nucleotides: TGTGCCATCAGTGAGAGGGACAAAGGCAATCAGCCCCAGCATTTT. This codes for CAISERDKGNQPQHF.

This clonotype appeared a few times. This chain joins TRBV2 and TRBJ1-2; D unclear. V shed 8 bases and J shed 4 bases, with 11 bases lying between them. Germline lookup yields CDR1 SNHLY and CDR2 FYNNEI. The CDR3 runs 12 residues. DNA for the CDR3: TGTGCCAGCCCGCCCGACTCCTATGGCTACACCTTC. Protein sequence: CASPPDSYGYTF.

The rearrangement links TRBV6-5 to TRBJ2-4; 7 nucleotides line up with TRBD2. V shed 0 bases and J 13 bases; nucleotides not matched to a gene: 21. CDR3 length: 18 amino acids. In germline, CDR1 is MNHEY, CDR2 SVGAGI. In DNA form, the CDR3 reads TGTGCCAGCAGTTACTCGATTCGGGGCGGGAGAGCCTACAATGAGCAGTACTTC. It is translated as CASSYSIRGGRAYNEQYF.

About this clonotype itself: A much larger clone lies one base from this, so it may be a read error. The chain carries TRBV12-3 or TRBV12-4 and TRBJ2-1, with D perhaps TRBD1 (6 bases). V gave up 0 bases and J gave up 10 bases, with 13 bases separating them. The CDR3 has 14 amino acids. In DNA, the CDR3 is TGTGCCAGCAGTTTAGCGGGCAGGGGCTACGAGCAGTTCTTC. It specifies CASSLAGRGYEQFF.